Below, 5 T cell receptor beta chains from the same sample are listed, as sequenced in a study of tumor-infiltrating lymphocytes in primary liver carcinoma (dated by TCRdb to 2016 to 2017). The sequencing machine was an Illumina HiSeq 2500. Using a constant-region primer and ProtoScript II reverse transcriptase, TCRbeta-specific cDNA was reverse-transcribed from about 540 ng total RNA. Construction of the TCRbeta libraries relied on three nested rounds of multiplex PCR, following a slightly modified ARM-PCR procedure. Multiplex TRBV1-TRBV30 forward primers and a Cbeta reverse primer were used in the first two PCR rounds, each of which was run for approximately 9 cycles. TCRdb cleaned the public reads at Q25 with fastp, built clones with MiXCR and kept in-frame beta chains. Records with the same CDR3 protein are collapsed into one entry carrying the most frequent genes and DNA. This sample holds 40,000 to 50,000 distinct CDR3 sequences; about 73% were observed only once. Jointly, the top ten make up over 25% of the sample.

Total RNA and DNA were co-extracted from about 20-30 mg of bulk tissue with the AllPrep DNA/RNA mini kit, without cell sorting. The sequenced sample consisted of liver tumor tissue from sampling region 3. This specimen's cell subset or site label, per the study, means: tumor region T3, left-lateral pole. These TCRs come from a man aged 40-49 years with primary liver carcinoma and hepatitis B virus infection.

This clonotype was counted at least ten times. V gene TRBV6-1 combines with J gene TRBJ2-3; TRBD1 might be the D (6 bases). This CDR3 is 13 amino acids long. Germline CDR1 and CDR2: MNHNS and SASEGT. The ends were cut back, 6 bases at V and 6 bases at J, with 13 bases in the middle. The CDR3 protein is CASRYRVHDTQYF. In DNA form, the CDR3 reads TGTGCCAGCAGATACAGGGTTCACGATACGCAGTATTTT.

Notes on this clonotype: One base away lies a much larger clone, so this may be a sequencing read error. The chain has TRBV28 and TRBJ1-2, with D hard to call. CDR3 size: 15 residues. CDR1 MDHEN and CDR2 SYDVKM come from the germline V gene. The CDR3 loop is CAGSPIERRYYGYTF. In DNA form, the CDR3 reads TGTGCCGGCAGCCCAATTGAAAGAAGATACTATGGCTACACCTTC.

Worth noting for this clonotype: The junction differs from germline at one of its ends, possibly a read error. This rearrangement joins TRBV11-2 to TRBJ2-7; D perhaps matches TRBD2 (5 bases). Germline assignment: CDR1 SGHAT and CDR2 FQNNGV. This CDR3 region has 15 residues. In DNA, the CDR3 is TGTACCAGCAGCTCTACAGTGGGCCGGAGGTACGGGCAGTACTTC. This translates into CTSSSTVGRRYGQYF. Together with reference TRBV11-2 and TRBJ2-7, the CDR3 gives the full variable domain: EAGVAQSPRYKIIEKRQSVAFWCNPISGHATLYWYQQILGQGPKLLIQFQNNGVVDDSQLPKDRFSAERLKGVDSTLKIQPAKLEDSAVYLCTSSSTVGRRYGQYFGPGTRLTVT.

Note on this clonotype: A junction boundary mismatches the germline segment, possibly from a read error. This rearrangement joins TRBV4-1 to TRBJ2-2; a possible D gene is TRBD1 (6 bases). This CDR3 contains 16 residues. Germline V CDR1 and CDR2: MGHRA, YSYEKL. CDR3 residues: CTSSPQGQTYTGELFF. In DNA, the CDR3 is TGCACCAGCAGCCCACAGGGTCAGACGTACACCGGGGAGCTGTTTTTT.

CDR3 coding DNA: TGTGCCAGCAGCCCCCTTCGAGGACCGAACATCGTGGAGCTGTTTTTT. Protein: CASSPLRGPNIVELFF. The V and J genes are TRBV7-8 and TRBJ2-2; unclear D gene. Germline loops: CDR1 SGHVS, CDR2 FQNEAQ. The CDR3 contains 16 residues. The V and J ends lost 5 bases and 10 bases respectively, with 23 bases between them.